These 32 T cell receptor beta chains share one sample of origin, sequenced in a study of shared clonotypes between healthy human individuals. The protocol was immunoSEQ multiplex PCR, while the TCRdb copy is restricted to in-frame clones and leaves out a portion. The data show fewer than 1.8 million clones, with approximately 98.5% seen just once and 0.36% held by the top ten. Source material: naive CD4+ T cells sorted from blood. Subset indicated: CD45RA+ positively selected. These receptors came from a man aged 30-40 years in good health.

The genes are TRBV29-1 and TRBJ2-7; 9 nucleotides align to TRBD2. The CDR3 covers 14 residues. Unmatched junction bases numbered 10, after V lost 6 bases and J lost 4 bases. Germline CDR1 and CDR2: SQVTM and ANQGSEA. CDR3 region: CSVKLIAGEYEQYF. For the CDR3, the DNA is TGCAGCGTAAAACTTATAGCGGGAGAATACGAGCAGTACTTC.

The CDR3, as DNA: TGTGCCGCCTCCCGGGGGAGAGCCCAGCCCCAGCATTTT. Amino acid sequence: CAASRGRAQPQHF. The chain combines TRBV6-6 with TRBJ1-5, with a tentative D call TRBD1 (5 bases). Trimming took 11 bases from V and 7 from J, leaving 18 bases between them. This CDR3 has 13 residues. Germline values: CDR1 MNHNY, CDR2 SVGAGI (reference sequence).

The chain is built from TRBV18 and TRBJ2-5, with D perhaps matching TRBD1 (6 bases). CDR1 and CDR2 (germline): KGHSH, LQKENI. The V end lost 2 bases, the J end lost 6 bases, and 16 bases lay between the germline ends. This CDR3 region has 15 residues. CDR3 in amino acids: CASSPSAGVRKTQYF. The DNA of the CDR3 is TGTGCCAGCTCACCAAGCGCAGGGGTCAGGAAGACCCAGTACTTC.

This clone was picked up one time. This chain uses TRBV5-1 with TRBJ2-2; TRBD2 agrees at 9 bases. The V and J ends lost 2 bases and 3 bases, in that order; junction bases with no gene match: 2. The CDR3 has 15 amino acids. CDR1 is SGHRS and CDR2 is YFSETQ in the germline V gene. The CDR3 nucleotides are TGCGCCAGCAGCTTTAGGACTAGCGACACCGGGGAGCTGTTTTTT. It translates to CASSFRTSDTGELFF.

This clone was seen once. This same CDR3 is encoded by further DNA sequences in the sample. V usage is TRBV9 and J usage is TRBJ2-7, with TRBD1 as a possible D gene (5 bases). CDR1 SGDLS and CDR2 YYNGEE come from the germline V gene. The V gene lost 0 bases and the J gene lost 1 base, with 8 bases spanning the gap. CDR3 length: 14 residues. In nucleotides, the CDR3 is TGTGCCAGCAGCGTAGCCGACAGTTCCTACGAGCAGTACTTC. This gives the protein CASSVADSSYEQYF.

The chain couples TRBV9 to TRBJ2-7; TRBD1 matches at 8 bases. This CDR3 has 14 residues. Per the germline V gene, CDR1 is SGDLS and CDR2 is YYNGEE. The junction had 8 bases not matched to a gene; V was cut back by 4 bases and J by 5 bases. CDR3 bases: TGTGCCAGCAGCTTGGGGCAGGGGGCCGACGAGCAGTACTTC. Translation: CASSLGQGADEQYF.

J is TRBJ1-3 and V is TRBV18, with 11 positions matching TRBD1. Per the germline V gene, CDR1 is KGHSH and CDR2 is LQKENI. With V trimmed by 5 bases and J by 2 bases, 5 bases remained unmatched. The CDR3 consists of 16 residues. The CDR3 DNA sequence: TGTGCCAGCTCAGAAGGACAGGGGGCCACTGGAAACACCATATATTTT. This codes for CASSEGQGATGNTIYF. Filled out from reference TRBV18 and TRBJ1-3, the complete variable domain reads NAGVMQNPRHLVRRRGQEARLRCSPMKGHSHVYWYRQLPEEGLKFMVYLQKENIIDESGMPKERFSAEFPKEGPSILRIQQVVRGDSAAYFCASSEGQGATGNTIYFGEGSWLTVV.

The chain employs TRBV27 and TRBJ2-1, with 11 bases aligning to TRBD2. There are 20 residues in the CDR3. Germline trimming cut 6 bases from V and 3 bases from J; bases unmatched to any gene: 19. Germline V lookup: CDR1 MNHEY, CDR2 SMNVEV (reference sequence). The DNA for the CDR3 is TGTGCCAGCAGCGCAGAACTAGCGGGAGCTCCTCTTTTAGTCTACAATGAGCAGTTCTTC. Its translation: CASSAELAGAPLLVYNEQFF.

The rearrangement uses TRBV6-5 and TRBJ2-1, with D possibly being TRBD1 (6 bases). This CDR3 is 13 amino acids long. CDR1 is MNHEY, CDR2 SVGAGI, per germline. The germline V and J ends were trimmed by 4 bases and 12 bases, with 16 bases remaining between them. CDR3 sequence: CASSSSGQGPQFF. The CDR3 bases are TGTGCCAGCAGTTCCTCGGGCCAGGGGCCGCAGTTCTTC.

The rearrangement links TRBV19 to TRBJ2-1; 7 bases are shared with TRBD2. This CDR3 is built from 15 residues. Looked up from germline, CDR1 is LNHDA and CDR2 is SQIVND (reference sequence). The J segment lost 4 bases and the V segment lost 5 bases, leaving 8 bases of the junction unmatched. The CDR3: CASSSGGRSYNEQFF. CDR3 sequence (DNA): TGTGCCAGTAGTTCTGGCGGGAGATCGTACAATGAGCAGTTCTTC.

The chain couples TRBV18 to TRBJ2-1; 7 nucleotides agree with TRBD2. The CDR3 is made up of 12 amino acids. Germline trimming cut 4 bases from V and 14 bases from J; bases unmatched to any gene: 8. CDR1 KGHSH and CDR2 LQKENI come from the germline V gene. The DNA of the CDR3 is TGTGCCAGCTCACAAGCTAGCGGAGGCAAGTTCTTC. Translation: CASSQASGGKFF.

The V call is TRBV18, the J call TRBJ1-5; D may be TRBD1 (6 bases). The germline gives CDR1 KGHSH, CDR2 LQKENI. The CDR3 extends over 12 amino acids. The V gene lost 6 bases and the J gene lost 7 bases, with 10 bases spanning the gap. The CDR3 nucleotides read TGTGCCAGCTCCCGGGGGGGCCAGCCCCAGCATTTT. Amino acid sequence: CASSRGGQPQHF.

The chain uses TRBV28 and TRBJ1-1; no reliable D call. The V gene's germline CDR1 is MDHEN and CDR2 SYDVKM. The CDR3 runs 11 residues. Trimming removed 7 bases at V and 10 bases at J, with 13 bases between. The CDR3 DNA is TGTGCCAGCATCGGGCGGGTGGTAGCTTTCTTT. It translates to CASIGRVVAFF.

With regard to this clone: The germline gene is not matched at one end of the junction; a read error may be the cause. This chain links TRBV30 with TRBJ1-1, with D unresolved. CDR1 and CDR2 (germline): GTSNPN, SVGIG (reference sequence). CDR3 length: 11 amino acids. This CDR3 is CAWSVQRVLIF. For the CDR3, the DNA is TGTGCCTGGAGTGTACAAAGAGTTTTGATCTTT.

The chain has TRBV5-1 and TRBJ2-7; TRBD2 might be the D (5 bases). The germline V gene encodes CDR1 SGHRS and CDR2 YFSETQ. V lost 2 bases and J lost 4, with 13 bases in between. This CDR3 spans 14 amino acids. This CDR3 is CASSFGRTGYEQYF. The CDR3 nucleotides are TGCGCCAGCAGCTTCGGACGGACTGGTTACGAGCAGTACTTC.

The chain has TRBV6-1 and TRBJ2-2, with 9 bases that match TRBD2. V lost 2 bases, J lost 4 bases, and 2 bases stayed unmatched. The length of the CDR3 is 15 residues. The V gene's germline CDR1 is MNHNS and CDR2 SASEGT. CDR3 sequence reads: CASSEIAGVTGELFF. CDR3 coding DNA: TGTGCCAGCAGTGAAATAGCGGGAGTCACCGGGGAGCTGTTTTTT.

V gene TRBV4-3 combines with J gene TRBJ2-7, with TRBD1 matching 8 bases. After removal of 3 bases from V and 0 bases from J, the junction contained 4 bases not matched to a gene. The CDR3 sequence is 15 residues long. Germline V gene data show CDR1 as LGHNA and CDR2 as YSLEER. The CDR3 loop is CASSQNRGISYEQYF. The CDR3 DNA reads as TGCGCCAGCAGCCAGAACAGGGGGATCTCCTACGAGCAGTACTTC.

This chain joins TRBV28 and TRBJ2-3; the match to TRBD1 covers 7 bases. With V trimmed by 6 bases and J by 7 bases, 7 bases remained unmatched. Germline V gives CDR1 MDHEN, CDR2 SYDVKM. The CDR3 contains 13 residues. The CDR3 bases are TGTGCCAGCAGCCGGGGACAGTTTTATACGCAGTATTTT. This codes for CASSRGQFYTQYF.

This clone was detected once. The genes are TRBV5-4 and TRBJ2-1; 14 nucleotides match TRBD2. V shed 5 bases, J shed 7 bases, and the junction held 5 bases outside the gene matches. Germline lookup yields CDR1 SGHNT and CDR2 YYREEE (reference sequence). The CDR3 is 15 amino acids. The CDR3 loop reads CASRIGTSGSNEQFF. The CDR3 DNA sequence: TGTGCCAGCAGAATCGGGACTAGCGGGAGTAATGAGCAGTTCTTC.

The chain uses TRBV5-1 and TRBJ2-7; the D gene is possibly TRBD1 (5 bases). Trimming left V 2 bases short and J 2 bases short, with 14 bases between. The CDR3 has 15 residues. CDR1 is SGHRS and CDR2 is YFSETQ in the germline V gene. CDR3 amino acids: CASSFQGFPTYEQYF. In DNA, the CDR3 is TGCGCCAGCAGCTTCCAGGGTTTTCCTACCTACGAGCAGTACTTC.

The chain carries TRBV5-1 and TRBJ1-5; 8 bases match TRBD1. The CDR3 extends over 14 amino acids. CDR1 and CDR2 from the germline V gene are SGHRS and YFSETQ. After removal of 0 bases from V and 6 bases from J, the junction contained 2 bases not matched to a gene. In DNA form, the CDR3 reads TGCGCCAGCAGCTTGGGACAGGGGACTCAGCCCCAGCATTTT. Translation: CASSLGQGTQPQHF.

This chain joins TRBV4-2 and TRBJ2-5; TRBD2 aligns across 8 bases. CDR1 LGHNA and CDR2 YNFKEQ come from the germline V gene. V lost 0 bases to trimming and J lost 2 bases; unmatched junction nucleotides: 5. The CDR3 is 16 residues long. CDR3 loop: CASSQEGSSGQETQYF. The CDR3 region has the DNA TGTGCCAGCAGCCAAGAGGGGTCTAGCGGGCAAGAGACCCAGTACTTC.

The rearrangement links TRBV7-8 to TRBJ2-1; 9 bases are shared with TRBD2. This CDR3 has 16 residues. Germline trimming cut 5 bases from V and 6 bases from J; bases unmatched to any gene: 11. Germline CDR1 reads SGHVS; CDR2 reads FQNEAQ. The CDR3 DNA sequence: TGTGCCAGCAGCCCTGACCCGGGACTAGCTTCCAATGAGCAGTTCTTC. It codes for CASSPDPGLASNEQFF.

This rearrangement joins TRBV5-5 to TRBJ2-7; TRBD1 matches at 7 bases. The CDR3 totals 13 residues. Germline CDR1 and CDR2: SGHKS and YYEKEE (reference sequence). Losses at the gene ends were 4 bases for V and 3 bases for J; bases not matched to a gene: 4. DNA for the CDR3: TGTGCCAGCAGCGTGGGACAGAACTACGAGCAGTACTTC. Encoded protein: CASSVGQNYEQYF.

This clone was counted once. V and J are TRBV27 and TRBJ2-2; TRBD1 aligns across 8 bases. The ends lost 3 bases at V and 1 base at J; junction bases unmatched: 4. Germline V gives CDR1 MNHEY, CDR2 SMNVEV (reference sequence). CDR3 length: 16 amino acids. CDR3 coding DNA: TGTGCCAGCAGTTTGCACGGGACAGGGAACACCGGGGAGCTGTTTTTT. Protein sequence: CASSLHGTGNTGELFF.

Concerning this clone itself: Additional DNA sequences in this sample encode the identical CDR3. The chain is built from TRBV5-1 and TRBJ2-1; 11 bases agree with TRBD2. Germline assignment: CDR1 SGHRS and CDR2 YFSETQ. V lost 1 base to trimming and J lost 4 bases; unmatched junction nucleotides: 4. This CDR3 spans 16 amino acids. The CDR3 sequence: CASSLTSGSRYNEQFF. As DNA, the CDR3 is TGCGCCAGCAGCTTGACTAGCGGGAGCCGATACAATGAGCAGTTCTTC. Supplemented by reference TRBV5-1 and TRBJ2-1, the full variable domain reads KAGVTQTPRYLIKTRGQQVTLSCSPISGHRSVSWYQQTPGQGLQFLFEYFSETQRNKGNFPGRFSGRQFSNSRSEMNVSTLELGDSALYLCASSLTSGSRYNEQFFGPGTRLTVL.

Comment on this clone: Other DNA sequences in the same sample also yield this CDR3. The CDR3 sequence is CASSVGSQETQYF. CDR3 nucleotide sequence: TGCGCCAGCAGCGTCGGGAGCCAAGAGACCCAGTACTTC. The chain carries TRBV5-1 and TRBJ2-5; a weak D match, TRBD2 (6 bases). The CDR3 spans 13 residues. V lost 4 bases and J 1 base, leaving 8 bases between the germline ends. The V gene's germline CDR1 is SGHRS and CDR2 YFSETQ.

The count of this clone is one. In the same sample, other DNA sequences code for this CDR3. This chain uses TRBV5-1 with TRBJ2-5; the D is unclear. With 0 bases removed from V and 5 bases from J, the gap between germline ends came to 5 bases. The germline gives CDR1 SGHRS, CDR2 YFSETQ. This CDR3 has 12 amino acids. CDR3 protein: CASSLGKETQYF. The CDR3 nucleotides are TGCGCCAGCAGCTTGGGTAAGGAGACCCAGTACTTC.

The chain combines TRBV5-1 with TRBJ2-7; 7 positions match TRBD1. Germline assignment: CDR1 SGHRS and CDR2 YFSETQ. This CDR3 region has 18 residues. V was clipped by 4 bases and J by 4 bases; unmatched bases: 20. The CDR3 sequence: CASSRLTGISLDGYEQYF. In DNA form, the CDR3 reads TGCGCCAGCAGCAGGCTGACAGGGATCTCACTAGACGGATACGAGCAGTACTTC. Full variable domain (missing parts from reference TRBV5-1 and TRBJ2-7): KAGVTQTPRYLIKTRGQQVTLSCSPISGHRSVSWYQQTPGQGLQFLFEYFSETQRNKGNFPGRFSGRQFSNSRSEMNVSTLELGDSALYLCASSRLTGISLDGYEQYFGPGTRLTVT.

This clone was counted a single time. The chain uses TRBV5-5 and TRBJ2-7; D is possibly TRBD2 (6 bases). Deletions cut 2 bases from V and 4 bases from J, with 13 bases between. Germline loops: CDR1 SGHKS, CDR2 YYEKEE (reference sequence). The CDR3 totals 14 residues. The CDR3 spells CASSLGTGPYEQYF. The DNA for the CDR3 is TGTGCCAGCAGCTTAGGGACTGGGCCATACGAGCAGTACTTC.

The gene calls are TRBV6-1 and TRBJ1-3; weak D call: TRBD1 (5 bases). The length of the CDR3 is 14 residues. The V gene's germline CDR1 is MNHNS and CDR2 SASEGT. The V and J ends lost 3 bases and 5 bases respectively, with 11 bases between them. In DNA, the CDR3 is TGTGCCAGCAGTGAGTTCCGGGGGAGAAACACCATATATTTT. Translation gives CASSEFRGRNTIYF.

This CDR3 is CASSHSSGRQYGERETQYF. The DNA for the CDR3 is TGTGCCAGCAGCCACTCTAGCGGGCGGCAGTATGGGGAACGAGAGACCCAGTACTTC. The genes are TRBV7-9 and TRBJ2-5; 8 bases are a match to TRBD2. Germline V gives CDR1 SEHNR, CDR2 FQNEAQ (reference sequence). With V trimmed by 5 bases and J by 4 bases, 21 bases remained unmatched. This CDR3 has 19 amino acids.